The clone carrying this T cell receptor (beta chain) occurred a few times. Its antigen is unknown. This entry is derived from a study of T-cell reconstitution after alpha-beta-depleted transplantation in children. Findings and limits, study-wide: The high TCRbeta diversity at day 60 in some patients came from surviving recipient T cells and thymic progenitors.

The germline V gene encodes CDR1 SEHNR and CDR2 FQNEAQ (reference sequence). V shed 5 bases and J shed 7 bases, with 15 bases lying between them. CDR3 length equals 14 residues. Preparation of the TCRbeta library involved a method that used unique molecular identifiers. TCRdb called the PCR reads again in MiXCR, with one record for every CDR3 protein. The sample lists a few hundred thousand distinct CDR3 sequences, 10% to 15% occurring once. This receptor was obtained from a male patient younger than 18 who had a stem cell transplant for acute myeloid leukemia, so the T cells may come from the graft donor. The starting material was PBMCs, mostly from graft donor cells, obtained 360 days after TCRalphabeta/CD19-depleted stem cell transplant. The rearrangement joins TRBV7-9 to TRBJ1-5; perhaps TRBD1 as D (5 bases). The CDR3 DNA follows: TGTGCCAGCAGCCCTAGGGGATTGAGGCAGCCCCAGCATTTT. This codes for CASSPRGLRQPQHF.